This T cell receptor beta chain is from a study of blood T cell repertoires in COVID-19 (dated by TCRdb to about 2020). In the study overall: Samples covering the acute and convalescent phases of COVID-19 were provided by collaborators in the United States, Italy and Spain. The prospective study material was composed of cDNA or gDNA derived from T cells, B-cell-depleted T cells, or PBMCs. Subjects who had been exposed to COVID-19, were actively infected with it, or had recovered from it provided the deeply sampled blood TCRbeta repertoires that made up the dataset. A freely available public database, intended as a resource for researchers studying the immune response to SARS-CoV-2, is where the repertoires were released. The samples were drawn from two sources: the first 160 participants of the ongoing ImmuneRACE study, and fewer than 1,500 subjects contributed by 6 global collaborators. The sample metadata nearly always contained a de-identified subject ID, COVID-19 status, age in years and sex. HLA class I and class II types, where available, came from metadata supplied by the sample provider rather than from assay-based typing.

The collaborating institutions used their own protocols to collect whole blood in K2EDTA tubes. For TCRbeta analysis, collaborators shipped samples as frozen whole blood, isolated PBMCs, or DNA extracted from either of those sample types. V was cut back by 3 bases and J by 6 bases, leaving a gap of 24 bases between them. Per the germline V gene, MDHEN is the CDR1 and SYDVKM is the CDR2. The CDR3 measures 18 amino acids from cysteine to phenylalanine. Only the CDR3 DNA is retained, 54 bases long and in frame from the first base. Remarks on this clone: Its recognized antigen is unknown. The record has no base qualities; no much larger clone is one base away.

Findings and caveats that apply to the study as a whole: Clinical and demographic metadata were provided uncurated, with the amount varying by source and participant.

TCRbeta CDR3 regions were amplified from genomic DNA using the immunoSEQ Assay, a bias-controlled multiplex PCR. Regarding the original processing steps: Within the assay, amplification of reference gene primers was used to estimate how many nucleated cells each sample contained. Sequence reads were collapsed and filtered to measure the absolute abundance of every unique TCRbeta CDR3 rearrangement. For each sample, productive Simpson clonality was calculated as the square root of Simpson's diversity index across productive rearrangements. TCRdb limited this immuneACCESS table to in-frame rearrangements with V and J called. A share of clones is missing; checked studies link under half to unresolved V genes, and the rest is unexplained. Clonal size and the V and J genes are those of that table, whereas D and trimming came from the DNA. The sample data list about 74,000 clones, and roughly 81% of these were observed just once. The ten largest make up over 35% of the sample.

The sequence joins TRBV28 to TRBJ2-1; the D gene is possibly TRBD2, with 5 bases matching. Sequencing used peripheral blood. The TCR comes from a man aged 65-85 years with acute or convalescent COVID-19. Here the CDR3 is given as CASSFLAPPKGGVNEQFF. The DNA is as follows: TGTGCCAGCAGTTTTCTCGCGCCCCCAAAAGGAGGAGTCAATGAGCAGTTCTTC.